Listed below are T cell receptor beta chains from one sample, sequenced in a study of regulatory T cells in long-lasting Graves disease. Each CDR3 protein is one row after TCRdb ran MiXCR on the multiplex PCR reads. The table records about 470,000 distinct CDR3 sequences, about 17% of them present only once. These data also featured in a second study, about T cells in Graves' hyperthyroidism and ophthalmopathy.

The sequencing used peripheral blood mononuclear cells (PBMCs), collected at new diagnosis, from a patient treated with antithyroid drugs. The receptors stem from a man aged 35 to 55 with Graves disease. CDR3s include the opening cysteine and the closing phenylalanine or tryptophan. A D gene is named only where the DNA matches it firmly. The size entry is marked missing in some rows and otherwise reads once, few, many or a size class.

d_call	j_call	v_call	clone_size	cdr3_aa	cdr3_nt
TRBD2	TRBJ2-3	TRBV28	few	CASSVGTSGTGTQYF	TGTGCCAGCAGTGTCGGGACTAGCGGGACGGGTACGCAGTATTTT
.	TRBJ1-1	TRBV10-3	.	CAISGTESTEAFF	TGTGCCATCAGTGGGACAGAGAGCACTGAAGCTTTCTTT
.	TRBJ1-2	TRBV10-3	.	CAISGEGQDYGYTF	TGTGCCATCAGTGGGGAGGGACAAGACTATGGCTACACCTTC
TRBD1	TRBJ1-2	TRBV5-1	.	CASSTGDRGSGYTF	TGTGCCAGCAGCACCGGGGACAGGGGGTCTGGCTACACCTTC
.	TRBJ2-7	TRBV18	many	CASSPGHNSYEQYF	TGTGCCAGCTCACCGGGGCACAATTCCTACGAGCAGTACTTC
TRBD2	TRBJ2-1	TRBV19	once	CAVGSGRASTSEQFF	TGTGCCGTGGGAAGCGGGAGGGCCTCTACGAGTGAGCAGTTCTTC
TRBD1	TRBJ2-2	TRBV18	.	CASSYDRGKTGELFF	TGTGCCAGCTCATACGACAGGGGGAAAACCGGGGAGCTGTTTTTT
.	TRBJ1-2	TRBV6-1	few	CASSPDRGGGYTF	TGTGCCAGCAGTCCGGACAGAGGTGGGGGCTACACCTTC
.	TRBJ2-1	TRBV5-1	many	CASSPLVRNEQFF	TGCGCCAGCAGCCCACTGGTCCGCAATGAGCAGTTCTTC
.	TRBJ2-5	TRBV7-2	many	CASSLALQETQYF	TGTGCCAGCAGCTTGGCCCTCCAAGAGACCCAGTACTTC
.	TRBJ1-5	TRBV28	few	CASSRWINQPQHF	TGTGCCAGCAGTCGGTGGATCAATCAGCCCCAGCATTTT
TRBD2	TRBJ2-1	TRBV6-4	few	CASSELAGGGEQFF	TGTGCCAGCAGTGAACTAGCGGGAGGTGGCGAGCAGTTCTTC
.	TRBJ1-3	TRBV15	few	CATTGGRGASGNTIYF	TGTGCCACCACGGGGGGGAGGGGAGCCTCTGGAAACACCATATATTTT
TRBD2	TRBJ2-1	TRBV29-1	many	CSVWEGGLAGRGEQFF	TGCAGCGTCTGGGAGGGCGGCCTAGCGGGACGAGGTGAGCAGTTCTTC
TRBD1	TRBJ2-7	TRBV12-3/TRBV12-4	.	CASSYTGVTYEQYF	TGTGCCAGCAGTTATACAGGGGTGACCTACGAGCAGTACTTC
TRBD2	TRBJ2-1	TRBV5-1	.	CASSLGTSGRPSSYNEQFF	TGCGCCAGCAGCTTGGGTACTAGCGGGAGGCCAAGCTCCTACAATGAGCAGTTCTTC
.	TRBJ2-7	TRBV10-1	few	CASSGGPGEQYF	TGCGCCAGCAGCGGGGGTCCCGGAGAGCAGTACTTC
TRBD1	TRBJ1-1	TRBV30	many	CAGQTGDTEAFF	TGTGCCGGGCAAACAGGGGACACTGAAGCTTTCTTT
.	TRBJ2-7	TRBV12-3/TRBV12-4	many	CASSLVQAPSYEQYF	TGTGCCAGCAGTTTGGTGCAGGCCCCCTCCTACGAGCAGTACTTC
TRBD1	TRBJ1-2	TRBV6-9	many	CASSWDSEYGYTF	TGTGCCAGCAGTTGGGACAGCGAGTATGGCTACACCTTC
.	TRBJ1-1	TRBV29-1	few	CSVGGLRGSTEAFF	TGCAGCGTTGGGGGCCTCCGGGGTTCCACTGAAGCTTTCTTT
TRBD2	TRBJ2-3	TRBV5-1	many	CASSYLAGEGADTQYF	TGCGCCAGCAGCTACTTAGCGGGAGAGGGGGCAGATACGCAGTATTTT
.	TRBJ2-1	TRBV20-1	many	CSATGEGINEQFF	TGCAGTGCTACGGGAGAGGGGATAAATGAGCAGTTCTTC
.	TRBJ1-2	TRBV9	few	CASSDDEQGYYGYTF	TGTGCCAGCAGCGACGACGAACAGGGTTACTATGGCTACACCTTC
.	TRBJ2-1	TRBV27	many	CASGGRDFPHNEQFF	TGTGCCAGCGGGGGTCGGGACTTCCCTCACAATGAGCAGTTCTTC
.	TRBJ2-1	TRBV27	many	CASSFDSNLYNEQFF	TGTGCCAGCAGTTTTGACAGTAACCTTTACAATGAGCAGTTCTTC
.	TRBJ2-2	TRBV19	.	CASMDSKQTGELFF	TGTGCCAGTATGGACAGTAAGCAAACCGGGGAGCTGTTTTTT
.	TRBJ2-6	TRBV27	once	CASSLRHFSGANVLTF	TGTGCCAGCAGTCTGAGACACTTCTCTGGGGCCAACGTCCTGACTTTC
TRBD1	TRBJ2-2	TRBV2	many	CASRGQGTNTGELFF	TGTGCCAGCAGAGGACAGGGAACGAACACCGGGGAGCTGTTTTTT
.	TRBJ2-7	TRBV10-3	many	CAIRAPGVDEQYF	TGTGCCATCAGGGCTCCGGGAGTCGACGAGCAGTACTTC
.	TRBJ2-3	TRBV18	.	CASSPRTGTDTQYF	TGTGCCAGCTCACCCAGGACAGGCACAGATACGCAGTATTTT
.	TRBJ2-7	TRBV20-1	many	CSARGDITRNEQYF	TGCAGTGCTAGGGGGGACATCACTCGGAACGAGCAGTACTTC
.	TRBJ2-3	TRBV20-1	many	CSAPRDLKADTQYF	TGCAGTGCTCCCCGGGACCTGAAGGCGGATACGCAGTATTTT
TRBD1	TRBJ1-6	TRBV30	many	CAWITGDSPLHF	TGTGCCTGGATTACAGGGGATTCACCCCTCCACTTT
.	TRBJ1-5	TRBV27	few	CASSPYGDSNQPQHF	TGTGCCAGCAGCCCCTACGGAGATAGCAATCAGCCCCAGCATTTT
TRBD1	TRBJ1-1	TRBV28	few	CASSLYWTGAEGAFF	TGTGCCAGCAGTTTATACTGGACAGGGGCCGAGGGAGCTTTCTTT
.	TRBJ1-2	TRBV3-1	many	CASSQGDNYGYTF	TGTGCCAGCAGCCAGGGGGACAACTATGGCTACACCTTC
.	TRBJ2-1	TRBV20-1	few	CSARDNSLANEQFF	TGCAGTGCTAGAGATAATTCTCTCGCCAATGAGCAGTTCTTC
.	TRBJ2-7	TRBV30	many	CAWSSGGQQYF	TGTGCCTGGAGTAGCGGAGGCCAGCAGTACTTC
TRBD1	TRBJ2-7	TRBV28	.	CASTSGGQGAPYEQYF	TGTGCCAGCACCTCAGGGGGACAGGGGGCACCCTACGAGCAGTACTTC
TRBD2	TRBJ2-1	TRBV12-3/TRBV12-4	.	CASNGGANTGTSENEQFF	TGTGCCAGCAACGGGGGGGCGAACACCGGGACTAGCGAAAATGAGCAGTTCTTC
.	TRBJ1-4	TRBV2	many	CASSLQATNEKLFF	TGTGCCAGCAGTTTGCAGGCTACTAATGAAAAACTGTTTTTT
TRBD2	TRBJ2-2	TRBV24-1	.	CATSDLGLAGGAGELFF	TGTGCCACCAGTGATTTGGGACTAGCGGGAGGTGCCGGGGAGCTGTTTTTT
.	TRBJ2-2	TRBV7-9	many	CASSLDYTGELFF	TGTGCCAGCAGCTTAGACTACACCGGGGAGCTGTTTTTT
TRBD1	TRBJ2-5	TRBV12-3/TRBV12-4	many	CASSLDRAQYF	TGTGCCAGCAGCCTCGACAGGGCCCAGTACTTC
TRBD1	TRBJ2-7	TRBV27	many	CASSFRDRGSYEQYF	TGTGCCAGCAGTTTCCGTGACAGGGGGTCCTACGAGCAGTACTTC
.	TRBJ2-7	TRBV7-9	many	CASRDNSYEQYF	TGTGCCAGCAGGGACAACTCCTACGAGCAGTACTTC
.	TRBJ2-1	TRBV28	many	CASTLSGGVGNEQFF	TGTGCCAGCACCCTATCCGGAGGGGTTGGCAATGAGCAGTTCTTC
.	TRBJ2-5	TRBV7-3	many	CASSHPGTKGGTQYF	TGTGCCAGCAGCCACCCCGGGACCAAAGGGGGGACCCAGTACTTC
TRBD1	TRBJ2-1	TRBV13	.	CASSRDRELEEQFF	TGTGCCAGCAGCCGGGACAGGGAGCTGGAGGAGCAGTTCTTC